These 24 T cell receptor beta chains were all obtained from the same sample, sequenced in a study of CD8+CD57+ T cells in acquired aplastic anemia. Researchers used genomic DNA as the template to profile TCR beta VDJ and CDR3. MiXCR, run by TCRdb on the reads, gives a single entry per CDR3 protein. The sample has about 270,000 distinct CDR3 sequences, roughly three fifths seen once. Sample: sorted CD4+, CD8+, or CD8+CD57+ T cells (not recorded which) from PBMCs. These receptor sequences come from a human donor with severe aplastic anemia or a healthy control (not recorded which).

The chain couples TRBV7-2 to TRBJ1-6; D is ambiguous. This CDR3 has 12 residues. From germline, CDR1 is SGHTA and CDR2 FQGNSA. Trimming took 5 bases from V and 13 from J, leaving 12 bases between them. The CDR3 DNA follows: TGTGCCAGCAGCCTTGACCTTTGGCCCCTCCACTTT. Its translation: CASSLDLWPLHF.

This clonotype was detected ten times or more. The chain employs TRBV30 and TRBJ2-2, with D unresolved. Germline V gene lookup returns CDR1 GTSNPN and CDR2 SVGIG (reference sequence). Trimming took off 3 bases at V and 6 bases at J, with 8 bases between the two ends. This CDR3 spans 12 amino acids. CDR3 loop: CAWRFIAGELFF. CDR3 in DNA: TGTGCCTGGAGATTCATAGCCGGGGAGCTGTTTTTT.

Ten or more counts support this clonotype. The genes are TRBV20-1 and TRBJ1-6; D is possibly TRBD1 (6 bases). The CDR3 is made up of 16 amino acids. V was shortened by 5 bases and J by 9 bases, with 23 bases between the two germline ends. The V gene's germline CDR1 is DFQATT and CDR2 SNEGSKA (reference sequence). For the CDR3, the DNA is TGCAGTGCTCCGCTCGTCGTGGGGGCCCGTGGTTCACCCCTCCACTTT. The encoded protein is CSAPLVVGARGSPLHF.

V usage is TRBV19 and J usage is TRBJ2-3, with 7 bases lining up with TRBD2. V dropped 3 bases and J dropped 1; count of bases not matched to a gene: 7. The V gene's germline CDR1 is LNHDA and CDR2 SQIVND (reference sequence). The CDR3 is made up of 16 amino acids. CDR3: CASSIRASGRTDTQYF. In DNA, the CDR3 is TGTGCCAGTAGTATTCGGGCTAGCGGACGCACAGATACGCAGTATTTT. The variable domain in full, with the rest retrieved from reference TRBV19 and TRBJ2-3, is DGGITQSPKYLFRKEGQNVTLSCEQNLNHDAMYWYRQDPGQGLRLIYYSQIVNDFQKGDIAEGYSVSREKKESFPLTVTSAQKNPTAFYLCASSIRASGRTDTQYFGPGTRLTVL.

The chain employs TRBV20-1 and TRBJ1-4; D is perhaps TRBD1 (5 bases). Trimming removed 3 bases from V and 3 bases from J, with 11 bases in between. CDR1 and CDR2 from the germline V gene are DFQATT and SNEGSKA (reference sequence). CDR3 length: 14 amino acids. The CDR3 DNA follows: TGCAGTGCTAGTAGGGGTCCGGCTAATGAAAAACTGTTTTTT. It encodes CSASRGPANEKLFF.

The chain carries TRBV7-6 and TRBJ1-2; D possibly corresponds to TRBD1 (6 bases). There are 14 residues in the CDR3. V lost 5 bases and J lost 4, with 14 bases in between. The germline V gene encodes CDR1 SGHVS and CDR2 FNYEAQ. In DNA form, the CDR3 reads TGTGCCAGCAGCCCGCAGGGGATTAGCTATGGCTACACCTTC. Residues: CASSPQGISYGYTF. Using reference TRBV7-6 and TRBJ1-2 for the parts outside the CDR3, the full variable domain is GAGVSQSPRYKVTKRGQDVALRCDPISGHVSLYWYRQALGQGPEFLTYFNYEAQQDKSGLPNDRFSAERPEGSISTLTIQRTEQRDSAMYRCASSPQGISYGYTFGSGTRLTVV.

The rearrangement uses TRBV20-1 and TRBJ2-5; D is tentatively TRBD1 or TRBD2 (5 bases each). Germline lookup yields CDR1 DFQATT and CDR2 SNEGSKA (reference sequence). Trimming removed 5 bases at V and 5 bases at J, with 18 bases between. The CDR3 extends over 14 amino acids. The CDR3 region has the DNA TGCAGTGCTTCGCCCGACCAGGGAGAGGAGACCCAGTACTTC. Translation gives CSASPDQGEETQYF.

J is TRBJ2-7 and V is TRBV5-1, with 8 positions matching TRBD1. Germline trimming cut 3 bases from V and 6 bases from J; bases unmatched to any gene: 8. This CDR3 is built from 14 residues. The germline V gene encodes CDR1 SGHRS and CDR2 YFSETQ. The CDR3 spells CASSSRTGLSEQYF. CDR3 bases: TGCGCCAGCAGCTCTAGGACAGGGTTGTCCGAGCAGTACTTC.

On this clonotype itself: The conserved final phenylalanine or tryptophan is absent from the CDR3, which likely points to a read error. It is unclear where the CDR3 begins or ends on the DNA, so no DNA is shown, and the CDR3 is as TCRdb lists it. The rearrangement joins TRBV6-5 to TRBJ2-3; the DNA was not used to check the table's D call, TRBD2. The germline V gene has CDR1 MNHEY and CDR2 SVGAGI. The CDR3 adds up to 8 amino acids, both ends counted. The CDR3 reads CASSRGRI.

This clonotype was detected a few times. The chain is built from TRBV10-3 and TRBJ2-7, with D perhaps matching TRBD1 (7 bases). Per germline, CDR1 ENHRY and CDR2 SYGVKD. The CDR3 sequence is 13 residues long. The V end was cut by 7 bases, the J end by 3 bases, with 13 bases between. The CDR3 loop reads CAITAGGSYEQYF. The CDR3 nucleotides read TGTGCCATCACTGCAGGGGGGAGCTACGAGCAGTACTTC.

The chain has TRBV9 and TRBJ1-2; no firm D call. V lost 7 bases, J lost 1 base, and 11 bases lay in between. This CDR3 contains 13 residues. From germline, CDR1 is SGDLS and CDR2 YYNGEE. This CDR3 reads CASLLAGNYGYTF. The DNA for the CDR3 is TGTGCCAGCCTGCTTGCCGGTAACTATGGCTACACCTTC.

V is TRBV2 and J is TRBJ2-5; 10 bases align to TRBD2. The germline CDR1 and CDR2 sequences are SNHLY and FYNNEI. The V gene end was trimmed by 6 bases and the J gene end by 3 bases; junction bases not matched to a gene: 10. CDR3 length: 16 residues. CDR3 residues: CASRGVSGGGEETQYF. The CDR3 DNA follows: TGTGCCAGCAGGGGAGTGAGCGGGGGGGGTGAAGAGACCCAGTACTTC. The complete variable domain, with remaining parts taken from reference TRBV2 and TRBJ2-5, reads EPEVTQTPSHQVTQMGQEVILRCVPISNHLYFYWYRQILGQKVEFLVSFYNNEISEKSEIFDDQFSVERPDGSNFTLKIRSTKLEDSAMYFCASRGVSGGGEETQYFGPGTRLLVL.

Note on this clonotype: An end of the junction does not agree with germline; a read error may underlie this. This chain connects TRBV7-3 to TRBJ2-1; the D gene is possibly TRBD1 (5 bases). The length of the CDR3 is 14 residues. Per germline, CDR1 SGHTA and CDR2 FQGTGA. The CDR3 loop is CASTMDKAYNEQFF. The CDR3 DNA reads as TGCGCCAGCACCATGGACAAGGCCTACAATGAGCAGTTCTTC.

The chain couples TRBV20-1 to TRBJ2-5, with 11 bases aligning to TRBD2. The CDR3 spans 14 residues. Germline-derived CDR1 and CDR2 are DFQATT and SNEGSKA (reference sequence). V lost 5 bases to trimming and J lost 2 bases; unmatched junction nucleotides: 4. The CDR3, as DNA: TGCAGTGCTCACTTAGCGGGGGGGCAAGAGACCCAGTACTTC. This codes for CSAHLAGGQETQYF.

The chain recombines TRBV7-2 with TRBJ1-2; possible D gene TRBD1, 5 bases. CDR1 and CDR2 from the germline V gene are SGHTA and FQGNSA. The CDR3 is 16 residues long. Trimming cost V 2 bases and J 6 bases, with 19 bases left between them. The CDR3 spells CTSSLRGYVLRDGYTF. The CDR3 DNA follows: TGTACCAGCAGCTTAAGGGGCTATGTACTGCGAGATGGCTACACCTTC. The variable domain in full, with the rest retrieved from reference TRBV7-2 and TRBJ1-2, is GAGVSQSPSNKVTEKGKDVELRCDPISGHTALYWYRQSLGQGLEFLIYFQGNSAPDKSGLPSDRFSAERTGGSVSTLTIQRTQQEDSAVYLCTSSLRGYVLRDGYTFGSGTRLTVV.

This clonotype appeared a few times. The chain links TRBV3-1 to TRBJ2-2, with 8 bases fitting TRBD1. Germline assignment: CDR1 LGHDT and CDR2 YNNKEL (reference sequence). The trim removed 0 bases at V and 2 bases at J, leaving 5 bases unmatched. This CDR3 is 17 amino acids long. CDR3 in amino acids: CASSQDSGQGNTGELFF. CDR3 nucleotide sequence: TGTGCCAGCAGCCAAGATAGCGGACAGGGAAACACCGGGGAGCTGTTTTTT. The entire variable domain, with the rest obtained from reference TRBV3-1 and TRBJ2-2, is as follows: DTAVSQTPKYLVTQMGNDKSIKCEQNLGHDTMYWYKQDSKKFLKIMFSYNNKELIINETVPNRFSPKSPDKAHLNLHINSLELGDSAVYFCASSQDSGQGNTGELFFGEGSRLTVL.

Only a few counts were recorded for this clonotype. The V and J genes are TRBV7-3 and TRBJ2-7; TRBD2 is a possible D gene (6 bases). V shed 2 bases and J shed 3 bases, with 11 bases lying between them. CDR1 is SGHTA and CDR2 is FQGTGA in the germline V gene. This CDR3 is 14 amino acids long. The CDR3 region is CASSLVSSGYEQYF. CDR3 bases: TGTGCCAGCAGCTTAGTTAGTAGCGGCTACGAGCAGTACTTC.

The chain uses TRBV7-3 and TRBJ2-7; weak D call: TRBD1 (6 bases). The CDR3 is made up of 12 amino acids. CDR1 is SGHTA, CDR2 FQGTGA, per germline. V was trimmed by 10 bases and J by 4 bases, leaving 14 bases between them. In DNA, the CDR3 is TGTGCCACCCAGACAGGTTCGTACGAGCAGTACTTC. Protein: CATQTGSYEQYF. The full variable domain, rest sourced from reference TRBV7-3 and TRBJ2-7, is GAGVSQTPSNKVTEKGKYVELRCDPISGHTALYWYRQSLGQGPEFLIYFQGTGAADDSGLPNDRFFAVRPEGSVSTLKIQRTERGDSAVYLCATQTGSYEQYFGPGTRLTVT.

V gene TRBV20-1 combines with J gene TRBJ1-5, with D maybe TRBD1 (5 bases). There are 14 residues in the CDR3. Trimming stripped 2 bases from V and 11 bases from J, with 19 bases between. The germline V gene encodes CDR1 DFQATT and CDR2 SNEGSKA (reference sequence). The CDR3 coding sequence is TGCAGTGCTAGATCCGGGACCTCCGTCGAGACCCAGCATTTT. Translating gives CSARSGTSVETQHF.

This clonotype was recorded many times. The rearrangement uses TRBV11-2 and TRBJ2-5; 11 positions agree with TRBD2. Trimming took 7 bases from V and 5 from J; bases not matched to a gene: 18. CDR3 size: 18 residues. The germline V gene has CDR1 SGHAT and CDR2 FQNNGV. The CDR3 protein is CASTQITLAGGGRETQYF. CDR3 sequence (DNA): TGTGCCAGCACTCAAATAACCCTAGCGGGGGGTGGTAGGGAGACCCAGTACTTC.

This clonotype was detected a few times. Compared with germline, one end of the junction differs, possibly owing to a read error. The V gene is TRBV5-8, the J gene TRBJ2-5; D possibly corresponds to TRBD2 (7 bases). Germline CDR1 is SGHTS and CDR2 is YDEGEE. There are 16 residues in the CDR3. CDR3 sequence reads: CASSLALGGEGETQYF. The CDR3, as DNA: TGTGCTAGCAGCTTGGCTCTAGGGGGGGAAGGAGAGACCCAGTACTTC.

This rearrangement joins TRBV19 to TRBJ1-3, with a weak D call TRBD1 (5 bases). Germline-derived CDR1 and CDR2 are LNHDA and SQIVND (reference sequence). V lost 4 bases and J lost 2, with 9 bases in between. The CDR3 is 14 residues long. The CDR3: CASSTGGTGNTIYF. DNA for the CDR3: TGTGCCAGTAGTACGGGGGGAACTGGAAACACCATATATTTT.

The chain joins TRBV19 to TRBJ2-5, with D hard to call. The V and J ends lost 5 bases and 2 bases respectively, with 9 bases between them. Germline CDR1 reads LNHDA; CDR2 reads SQIVND (reference sequence). The CDR3 sequence is 13 residues long. In DNA, the CDR3 is TGTGCCAGTAGTCCCGGGTATCAAGAGACCCAGTACTTC. It encodes CASSPGYQETQYF.

This clonotype was seen ten or more times. This chain links TRBV5-8 with TRBJ2-7; 7 nucleotides agree with TRBD1. The CDR3 contains 14 residues. Germline V CDR1 and CDR2: SGHTS, YDEGEE. The V gene end was trimmed by 2 bases and the J gene end by 2 bases; junction bases not matched to a gene: 4. CDR3 loop: CASSLRQGTYEQYF. CDR3 bases: TGTGCCAGCAGCTTACGACAGGGTACCTACGAGCAGTACTTC.